This T cell receptor beta chain was profiled in a study of shared clonotypes between healthy human individuals. Naivety among CD8 cells was defined by CD45RO negativity and positive CCR7 selection, thereby excluding terminally differentiated effector memory CD45RA+ cells. Germline CDR1 is MDHEN and CDR2 is SYDVKM. V lost 3 bases and J 4 bases, leaving 13 bases between the germline ends. The CDR3 consists of 15 residues. Sequencing was performed with immunoSEQ multiplex PCR; in TCRdb, only in-frame clones are kept and a portion is missing. Of millions of clones listed, about 92% are singletons. This chain joins TRBV28 and TRBJ2-1, with D hard to call. The sequencing input was naive CD8+ T cells from PBMCs. The receptor comes from a man aged 18 to 35 in good health. Some clones in this sample may be carry-over from other donors' samples. The CDR3 sequence: CASSFASPSYNEQFF. The CDR3 bases are TGTGCCAGCAGTTTCGCGAGCCCTTCGTACAATGAGCAGTTCTTC.